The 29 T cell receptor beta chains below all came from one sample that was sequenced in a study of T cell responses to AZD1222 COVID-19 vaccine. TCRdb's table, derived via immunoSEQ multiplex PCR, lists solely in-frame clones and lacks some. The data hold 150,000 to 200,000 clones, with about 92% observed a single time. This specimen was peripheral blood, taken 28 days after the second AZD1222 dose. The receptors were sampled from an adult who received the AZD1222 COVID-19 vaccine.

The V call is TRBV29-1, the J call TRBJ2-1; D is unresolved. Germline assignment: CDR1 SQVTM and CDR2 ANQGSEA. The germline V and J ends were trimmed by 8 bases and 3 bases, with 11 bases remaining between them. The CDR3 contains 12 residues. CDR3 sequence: CSFRTSYNEQFF. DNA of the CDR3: TGCAGCTTCCGGACCAGCTACAATGAGCAGTTCTTC.

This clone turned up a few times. The CDR3 here is CASGLVGRGGEQFF. The CDR3 DNA reads as TGTGCTAGTGGTTTGGTAGGGAGGGGAGGTGAGCAGTTCTTC. This chain links TRBV12-5 with TRBJ2-1; 7 nucleotides agree with TRBD2. From germline, CDR1 is LGHNT and CDR2 FRNRAP. After removal of 0 bases from V and 9 bases from J, the junction contained 5 bases not matched to a gene. This CDR3 spans 14 amino acids.

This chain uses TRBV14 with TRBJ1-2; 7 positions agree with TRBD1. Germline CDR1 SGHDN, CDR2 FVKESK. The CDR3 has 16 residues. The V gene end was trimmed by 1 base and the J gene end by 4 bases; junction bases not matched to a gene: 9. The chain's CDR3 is CASSQVLGGSAYGYTF. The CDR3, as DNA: TGTGCCAGCAGCCAAGTTTTAGGGGGCAGCGCCTATGGCTACACCTTC.

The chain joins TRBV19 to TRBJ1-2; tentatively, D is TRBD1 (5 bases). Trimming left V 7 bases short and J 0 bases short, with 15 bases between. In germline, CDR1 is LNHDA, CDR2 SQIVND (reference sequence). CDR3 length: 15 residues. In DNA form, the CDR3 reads TGTGCCAGTACCGAAACAGGTCTTACTAACTATGGCTACACCTTC. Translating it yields CASTETGLTNYGYTF.

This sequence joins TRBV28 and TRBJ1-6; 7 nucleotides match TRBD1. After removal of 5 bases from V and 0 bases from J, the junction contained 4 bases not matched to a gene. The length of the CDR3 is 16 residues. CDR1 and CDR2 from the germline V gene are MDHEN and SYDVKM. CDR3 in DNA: TGTGCCAGCAGTCCAAGGACAGGCTCCTATAATTCACCCCTCCACTTT. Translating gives CASSPRTGSYNSPLHF.

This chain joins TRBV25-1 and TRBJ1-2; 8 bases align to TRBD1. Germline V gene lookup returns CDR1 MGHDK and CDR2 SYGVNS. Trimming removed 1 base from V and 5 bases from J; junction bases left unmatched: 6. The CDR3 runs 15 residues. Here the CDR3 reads CASSEFRTGRYGYTF. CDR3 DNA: TGTGCCAGCAGTGAATTTCGGACAGGGAGATATGGCTACACCTTC.

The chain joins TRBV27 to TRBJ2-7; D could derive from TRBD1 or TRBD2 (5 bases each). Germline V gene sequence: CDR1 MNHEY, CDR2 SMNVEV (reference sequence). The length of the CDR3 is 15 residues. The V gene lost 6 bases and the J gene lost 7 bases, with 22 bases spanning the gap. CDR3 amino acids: CASSHSGTYFGEQYF. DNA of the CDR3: TGTGCCAGCAGCCACTCCGGGACCTACTTCGGAGAGCAGTACTTC.

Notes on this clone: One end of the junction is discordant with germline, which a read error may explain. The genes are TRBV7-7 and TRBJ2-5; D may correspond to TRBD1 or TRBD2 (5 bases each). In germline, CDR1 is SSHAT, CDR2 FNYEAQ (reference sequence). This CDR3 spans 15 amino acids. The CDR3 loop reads CASSSRSRGLETQYF. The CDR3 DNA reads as TGTGCTAGCAGCTCGCGTTCCCGGGGCCTGGAGACCCAGTACTTC.

The CDR3 loop is CASSLNPGGTEAFF. The CDR3 DNA is TGTGCCAGCAGCTTAAACCCAGGGGGTACTGAAGCTTTCTTT. This chain uses TRBV7-3 with TRBJ1-1, with 7 nucleotides matching TRBD1. Germline assignment: CDR1 SGHTA and CDR2 FQGTGA. The V segment lost 1 base and the J segment 5 bases; nucleotides outside the gene matches: 4. The CDR3 is 14 amino acids.

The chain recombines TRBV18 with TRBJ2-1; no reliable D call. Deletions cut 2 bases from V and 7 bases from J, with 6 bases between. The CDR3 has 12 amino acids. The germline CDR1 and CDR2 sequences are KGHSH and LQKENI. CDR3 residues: CASSPGFNEQFF. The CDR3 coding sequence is TGTGCCAGCTCACCAGGCTTTAATGAGCAGTTCTTC. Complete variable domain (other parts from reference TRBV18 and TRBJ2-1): NAGVMQNPRHLVRRRGQEARLRCSPMKGHSHVYWYRQLPEEGLKFMVYLQKENIIDESGMPKERFSAEFPKEGPSILRIQQVVRGDSAAYFCASSPGFNEQFFGPGTRLTVL.

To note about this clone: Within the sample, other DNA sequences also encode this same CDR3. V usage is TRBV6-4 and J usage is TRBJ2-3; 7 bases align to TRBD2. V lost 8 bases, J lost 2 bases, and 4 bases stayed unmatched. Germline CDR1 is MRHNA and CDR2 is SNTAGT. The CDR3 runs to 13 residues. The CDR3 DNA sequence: TGTGCCAGCGGAGCGGGGCACACAGATACGCAGTATTTT. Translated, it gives CASGAGHTDTQYF.

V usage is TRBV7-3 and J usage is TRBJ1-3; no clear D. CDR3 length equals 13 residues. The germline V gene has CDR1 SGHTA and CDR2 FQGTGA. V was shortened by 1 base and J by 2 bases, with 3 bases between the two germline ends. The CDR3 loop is CASSLKPGNTIYF. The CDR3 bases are TGTGCCAGCAGCTTAAAGCCTGGAAACACCATATATTTT.

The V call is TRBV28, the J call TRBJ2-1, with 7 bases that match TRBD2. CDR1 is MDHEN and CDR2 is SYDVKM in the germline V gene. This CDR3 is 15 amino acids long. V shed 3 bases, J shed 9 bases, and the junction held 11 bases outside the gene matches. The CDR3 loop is CASSFQAGYHSEQFF. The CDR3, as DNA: TGTGCCAGCAGTTTTCAAGCGGGATATCATAGTGAGCAGTTCTTC.

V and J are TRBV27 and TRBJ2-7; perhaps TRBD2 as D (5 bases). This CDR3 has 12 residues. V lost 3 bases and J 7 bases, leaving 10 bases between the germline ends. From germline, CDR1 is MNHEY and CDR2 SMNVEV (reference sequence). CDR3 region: CASSLTGGEQYF. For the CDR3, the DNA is TGTGCCAGCAGTTTGACTGGCGGGGAGCAGTACTTC.

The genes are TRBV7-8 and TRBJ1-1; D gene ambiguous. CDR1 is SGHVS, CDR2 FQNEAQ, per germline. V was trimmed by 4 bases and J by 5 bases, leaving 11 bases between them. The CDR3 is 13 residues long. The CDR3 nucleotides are TGTGCCAGCAGCTCCGGGGTGGGAACTGAAGCTTTCTTT. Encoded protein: CASSSGVGTEAFF.

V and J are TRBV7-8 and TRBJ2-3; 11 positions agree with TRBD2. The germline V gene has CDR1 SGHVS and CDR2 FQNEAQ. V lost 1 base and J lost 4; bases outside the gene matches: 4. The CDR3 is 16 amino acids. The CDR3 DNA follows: TGTGCCAGCAGCTTAGTAGCGGGAGGGCCCCCAGATACGCAGTATTTT. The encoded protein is CASSLVAGGPPDTQYF.

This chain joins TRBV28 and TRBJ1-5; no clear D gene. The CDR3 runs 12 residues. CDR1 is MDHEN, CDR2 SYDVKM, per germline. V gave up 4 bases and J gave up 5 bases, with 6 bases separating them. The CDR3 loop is CASSSEYQPQHF. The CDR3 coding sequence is TGTGCCAGCAGTTCCGAATATCAGCCCCAGCATTTT. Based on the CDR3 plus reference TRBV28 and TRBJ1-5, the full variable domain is DVKVTQSSRYLVKRTGEKVFLECVQDMDHENMFWYRQDPGLGLRLIYFSYDVKMKEKGDIPEGYSVSREKKERFSLILESASTNQTSMYLCASSSEYQPQHFGDGTRLSIL.

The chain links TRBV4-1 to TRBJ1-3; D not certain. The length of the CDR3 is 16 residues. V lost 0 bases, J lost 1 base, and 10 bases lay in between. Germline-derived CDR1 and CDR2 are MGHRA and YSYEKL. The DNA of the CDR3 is TGCGCCAGCAGCCAAGATTTTCATGGTTCTGGAAACACCATATATTTT. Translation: CASSQDFHGSGNTIYF.

The CDR3 DNA follows: TGTGCCAGCTCACCACGGGCGGGAGGGCCCGACAATGAGCAGTTCTTC. Translating it yields CASSPRAGGPDNEQFF. The V gene is TRBV18, the J gene TRBJ2-1; the match to TRBD2 covers 9 bases. Per the germline V gene, CDR1 is KGHSH and CDR2 is LQKENI. The trim removed 1 base at V and 5 bases at J, leaving 6 bases unmatched. This CDR3 comprises 16 residues.

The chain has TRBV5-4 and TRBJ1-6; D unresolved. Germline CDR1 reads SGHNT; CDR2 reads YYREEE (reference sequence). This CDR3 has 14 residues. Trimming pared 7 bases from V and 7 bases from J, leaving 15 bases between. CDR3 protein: CASEAMGSNSPLHF. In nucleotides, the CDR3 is TGTGCCAGCGAGGCAATGGGGTCAAATTCACCCCTCCACTTT.

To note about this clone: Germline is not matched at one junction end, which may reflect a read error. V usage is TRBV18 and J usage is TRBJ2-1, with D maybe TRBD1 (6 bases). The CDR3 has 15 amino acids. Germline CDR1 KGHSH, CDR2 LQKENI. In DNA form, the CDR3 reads TGTGCCAGCTCACCTGGCAGGGGCTCCAACAATGAGCAGTTCTTC. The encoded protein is CASSPGRGSNNEQFF.

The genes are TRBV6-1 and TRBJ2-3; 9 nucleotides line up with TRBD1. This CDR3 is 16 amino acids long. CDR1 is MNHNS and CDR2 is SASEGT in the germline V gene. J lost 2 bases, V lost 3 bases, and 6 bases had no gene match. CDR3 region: CASSDIGDRVTDTQYF. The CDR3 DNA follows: TGTGCCAGCAGTGATATTGGGGACAGGGTCACAGATACGCAGTATTTT.

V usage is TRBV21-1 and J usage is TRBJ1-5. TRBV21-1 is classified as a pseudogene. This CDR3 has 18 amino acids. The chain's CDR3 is CASSRGFLLRPGDQPQHF. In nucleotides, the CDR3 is TGTGCCAGCAGCAGGGGTTTTTTACTTCGGCCGGGGGATCAGCCCCAGCATTTT.

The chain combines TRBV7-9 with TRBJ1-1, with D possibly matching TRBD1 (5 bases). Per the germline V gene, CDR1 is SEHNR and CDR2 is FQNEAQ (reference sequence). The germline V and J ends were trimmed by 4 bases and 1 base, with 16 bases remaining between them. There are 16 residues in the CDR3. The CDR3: CASSWDRMTENTEAFF. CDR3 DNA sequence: TGTGCCAGCAGCTGGGACCGGATGACAGAGAACACTGAAGCTTTCTTT.

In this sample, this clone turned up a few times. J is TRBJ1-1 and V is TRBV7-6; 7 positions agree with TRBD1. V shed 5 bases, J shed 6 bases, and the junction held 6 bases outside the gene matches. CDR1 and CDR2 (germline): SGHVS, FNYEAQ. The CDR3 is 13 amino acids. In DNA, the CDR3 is TGTGCCAGCAGCCGCCAGGGGGTGTCTGAAGCTTTCTTT. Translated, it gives CASSRQGVSEAFF.

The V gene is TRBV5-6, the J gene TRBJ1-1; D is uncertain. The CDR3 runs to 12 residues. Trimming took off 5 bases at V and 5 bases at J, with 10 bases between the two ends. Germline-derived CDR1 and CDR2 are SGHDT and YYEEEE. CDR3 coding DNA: TGTGCCAGCAGGGCGGGGTCGACTGAAGCTTTCTTT. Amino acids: CASRAGSTEAFF.

The CDR3 sequence: CASSGHVNTEAFF. The CDR3 region has the DNA TGTGCCAGCAGCGGACACGTGAACACTGAAGCTTTCTTT. The V call is TRBV7-8, the J call TRBJ1-1, with D perhaps matching TRBD1 (5 bases). The V end was cut by 5 bases, the J end by 0 bases, with 7 bases between. There are 13 residues in the CDR3. Looked up from germline, CDR1 is SGHVS and CDR2 is FQNEAQ. Full variable domain (rest looked up from reference TRBV7-8 and TRBJ1-1): GAGVSQSPRYKVAKRGQDVALRCDPISGHVSLFWYQQALGQGPEFLTYFQNEAQLDKSGLPSDRFFAERPEGSVSTLKIQRTQQEDSAVYLCASSGHVNTEAFFGQGTRLTVV.

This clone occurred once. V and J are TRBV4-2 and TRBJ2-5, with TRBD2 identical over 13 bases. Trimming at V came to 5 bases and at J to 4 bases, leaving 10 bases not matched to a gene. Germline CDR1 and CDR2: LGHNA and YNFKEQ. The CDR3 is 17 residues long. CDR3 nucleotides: TGTGCCAGCAGCAGAAGGACTAGCGGGGGAACGGGAGAGACCCAGTACTTC. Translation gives CASSRRTSGGTGETQYF.

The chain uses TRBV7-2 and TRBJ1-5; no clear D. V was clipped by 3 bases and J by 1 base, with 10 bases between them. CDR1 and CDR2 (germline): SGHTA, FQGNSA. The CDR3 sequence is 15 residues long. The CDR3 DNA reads TGTGCCAGCAGCTTGGCAGGTGGGAGCAATCAGCCCCAGCATTTT. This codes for CASSLAGGSNQPQHF.